Included here is one T cell receptor beta chain sequence, with context. V was trimmed by 5 bases and J by 1 base, leaving 13 bases between them. Germline CDR1 reads SGHRS; CDR2 reads YFSETQ. The CDR3 consists of 15 residues. This entry comes from a study of T cell clonotyping in hematopoietic cell transplantation. Sequencing used immunoSEQ multiplex PCR; TCRdb keeps in-frame clones, though not all of them. The data contain about 8,700 clones, 95% to 98% of them singletons. This TCR derives from a male patient aged 60-70 years who had an allogeneic stem cell transplant from a related donor, so the T cells may come from the graft donor. Some clones in this sample may be carry-over from other donors' samples. This rearrangement joins TRBV5-1 to TRBJ1-3; D not certain. Here the sequenced sample was peripheral blood mononuclear cells, taken 100 days after allogeneic stem cell transplant. CDR3 amino acids: CASRPDGPSGNTIYF. The CDR3 DNA sequence: TGCGCCAGCAGACCGGACGGCCCATCTGGAAACACCATATATTTT.